The 9 T cell receptor beta chains below all came from one sample that was sequenced in a study of CD8+ T cells in alopecia areata. Sequencing relied on a cDNA template that was reverse transcribed from extracted RNA. Sequenced by immunoSEQ multiplex PCR; TCRdb stores in-frame clones only, minus some. Here the sample spans roughly 120,000 clones, about 61% being singletons. The treatment was: oral pan-JAK inhibitor, 5-10 mg twice daily. Sample: CD8+ T cells sorted from blood, taken at week 4, from a patient treated with tofacitinib. Source of these receptors: a human donor with alopecia areata.

This clone showed up just a few times. The rearrangement links TRBV5-6 to TRBJ2-5, with D hard to call. V dropped 0 bases and J dropped 1 base, with 4 bases sitting between them. The CDR3 has 13 residues. Germline V gene lookup returns CDR1 SGHDT and CDR2 YYEEEE. In DNA form, the CDR3 reads TGTGCCAGCAGCTTGGACACCCAAGAGACCCAGTACTTC. It yields the protein CASSLDTQETQYF.

The V gene is TRBV30, the J gene TRBJ2-1; perhaps TRBD2 as D (7 bases). V lost 5 bases and J 8 bases, leaving 13 bases between the germline ends. This CDR3 region has 12 residues. Germline values: CDR1 GTSNPN, CDR2 SVGIG (reference sequence). CDR3 sequence (DNA): TGTGCCTGGCACCTCGGGGGGCATGAGCAGTTCTTC. Translating it yields CAWHLGGHEQFF.

The chain combines TRBV11-2 with TRBJ1-6; no firm D call. The germline V gene encodes CDR1 SGHAT and CDR2 FQNNGV. This CDR3 is built from 11 residues. Trimming stripped 6 bases from V and 11 bases from J, with 8 bases between. CDR3 DNA: TGTGCCAGCAGTCGGAATCCACCCCTCCACTTT. It is translated as CASSRNPPLHF.

This clone showed up just once. The V and J genes are TRBV27 and TRBJ1-6; no firm D call. The V end lost 5 bases, the J end lost 0 bases, and 8 bases lay between the germline ends. The CDR3 totals 15 residues. Germline CDR1 and CDR2: MNHEY and SMNVEV (reference sequence). The CDR3 reads CASSPWSSYNSPLHF. CDR3 in DNA: TGTGCCAGCAGTCCTTGGAGCTCCTATAATTCACCCCTCCACTTT.

The CDR3 nucleotides are TGTGCCTGGGTGAGGGAGACCCAGTACTTC. Encoded protein: CAWVRETQYF. V gene TRBV30 combines with J gene TRBJ2-5; D gene unclear. The germline V and J ends were trimmed by 5 bases and 5 bases, with 6 bases remaining between them. Germline V gene sequence: CDR1 GTSNPN, CDR2 SVGIG (reference sequence). The CDR3 has 10 residues.

The chain is built from TRBV12-5 and TRBJ2-3; D may be TRBD1 (6 bases). CDR1 and CDR2 from the germline V gene are LGHNT and FRNRAP. Trimming shortened V by 2 bases and J by 0 bases, and 12 bases separated the two germline ends. The CDR3 has 16 residues. As DNA, the CDR3 is TGTGCTAGTGGTTTGAGGGGGTTCACTAGCACAGATACGCAGTATTTT. Translating gives CASGLRGFTSTDTQYF.

The J gene is TRBJ1-2, the V gene TRBV27; a possible D gene is TRBD1 (5 bases). Germline CDR1 MNHEY, CDR2 SMNVEV (reference sequence). The CDR3 spans 13 residues. Trimming took 3 bases from V and 4 from J, leaving 9 bases between them. CDR3 residues: CASSFGGAYGYTF. The CDR3 bases are TGTGCCAGCAGTTTCGGAGGGGCCTATGGCTACACCTTC.

V gene TRBV18 combines with J gene TRBJ1-2; D not certain. The germline gives CDR1 KGHSH, CDR2 LQKENI. The CDR3 is 15 residues long. With 0 bases removed from V and 1 base from J, the gap between germline ends came to 9 bases. CDR3 sequence: CASSPPGSFNYGYTF. The CDR3 DNA sequence: TGTGCCAGCTCACCACCCGGCAGTTTTAACTATGGCTACACCTTC.

This clone was picked up a small number of times. The V gene is TRBV5-5, the J gene TRBJ2-3, with D uncertain. Germline assignment: CDR1 SGHKS and CDR2 YYEKEE (reference sequence). With 4 bases removed from V and 1 base from J, the gap between germline ends came to 7 bases. The CDR3 runs to 13 residues. As DNA, the CDR3 is TGTGCCAGCAGCGAGTTCCGCACAGATACGCAGTATTTT. This codes for CASSEFRTDTQYF.